This T cell receptor beta chain was documented in a study of blood T cell repertoires in COVID-19. This clone was recorded only once. Repertoires were generated with immunoSEQ multiplex PCR, while TCRdb's copy carries only in-frame clones and drops some. The table records 150,000 to 200,000 clones, approximately 80% of them present only once. The CDR3 spans 14 residues. The trim removed 3 bases at V and 5 bases at J, leaving 5 bases unmatched. Germline loops: CDR1 SGHRS, CDR2 YFSETQ. Sequences were obtained from PBMCs or T cells enriched from blood (not recorded which). This clonotype was sampled from a woman aged 45-65 years who had recovered from COVID-19. This chain joins TRBV5-1 and TRBJ2-7; 10 bases are shared with TRBD1. The CDR3 is CASSSTGTGDEQYF. CDR3 nucleotides: TGCGCCAGCAGCTCCACCGGGACAGGGGACGAGCAGTACTTC.